This passage covers 15 T cell receptor beta chains from one sample sequenced in a study of identical twins. Each CDR3 protein gets one entry after TCRdb re-called the 5' RACE reads with MiXCR. This table has more than 650,000 distinct CDR3 sequences, 5.5% to 7.5% appearing once. Sample: naive T cells sorted from blood. Receptor source: a man aged 18-30 years in good health.

This clonotype has just a few counts. It is likely a read error, because the conserved phenylalanine at the end of the CDR3 is missing. It is unclear where the CDR3 begins or ends on the DNA, so no DNA is shown, and the CDR3 is as TCRdb lists it. The chain uses TRBV15 and TRBJ2-7; the D segment call TRBD1 is taken from the table without a DNA check. The CDR3 extends over 11 residues, inclusive of both ends. The germline V gene encodes CDR1 LNHNV and CDR2 YYDKDF (reference sequence). The CDR3 sequence is CATSRDRRRSY.

V is TRBV7-6 and J is TRBJ2-5; D is possibly TRBD2 (5 bases). Germline V gives CDR1 SGHVS, CDR2 FNYEAQ. There are 13 residues in the CDR3. V dropped 2 bases and J dropped 5 bases, with 9 bases sitting between them. This CDR3 is CASSLMTGETQYF. The CDR3 DNA follows: TGTGCCAGCAGCTTAATGACGGGGGAGACCCAGTACTTC. The full variable domain, in which reference TRBV7-6 and TRBJ2-5 provide the parts outside the CDR3, is GAGVSQSPRYKVTKRGQDVALRCDPISGHVSLYWYRQALGQGPEFLTYFNYEAQQDKSGLPNDRFSAERPEGSISTLTIQRTEQRDSAMYRCASSLMTGETQYFGPGTRLLVL.

This clonotype turned up a few times. The rearrangement uses TRBV15 and TRBJ2-2; 7 bases are shared with TRBD2. CDR3 length: 14 amino acids. CDR1 is LNHNV, CDR2 YYDKDF, per germline (reference sequence). With V trimmed by 5 bases and J by 1 base, 1 base remained unmatched. The CDR3 DNA is TGTGCCACCAGCGGGAGGGGGAACACCGGGGAGCTGTTTTTT. It yields the protein CATSGRGNTGELFF.

This clonotype was seen many times. This chain links TRBV5-5 with TRBJ2-4; D could derive from TRBD1 or TRBD2 (6 bases each). V lost 0 bases and J lost 4, with 14 bases in between. The CDR3 is made up of 16 amino acids. CDR1 SGHKS and CDR2 YYEKEE come from the germline V gene (reference sequence). Here the CDR3 DNA reads TGTGCCAGCAGCTTGGCGGGGGCGCAGAGGAAAAACATTCAGTACTTC. Amino acid sequence: CASSLAGAQRKNIQYF.

At least ten counts were recorded for this clonotype. The chain links TRBV5-1 to TRBJ2-1; D unclear. CDR3 size: 14 residues. CDR1 is SGHRS and CDR2 is YFSETQ in the germline V gene. Trimming removed 0 bases at V and 9 bases at J, with 13 bases between. The CDR3 loop is CASSLAVVGGEQFF. For the CDR3, the DNA is TGCGCCAGCAGCTTGGCCGTGGTCGGTGGTGAGCAGTTCTTC.

The chain carries TRBV7-2 and TRBJ2-7; no clear D gene. Germline CDR1 reads SGHTA; CDR2 reads FQGNSA. The CDR3 is 13 amino acids. V was clipped by 8 bases and J by 6 bases, with 17 bases between them. The CDR3 sequence is CASRLPPNFEQYF. CDR3 DNA sequence: TGTGCCAGCCGACTGCCCCCAAACTTCGAGCAGTACTTC. Using reference TRBV7-2 and TRBJ2-7 for the parts outside the CDR3, the full variable domain is GAGVSQSPSNKVTEKGKDVELRCDPISGHTALYWYRQSLGQGLEFLIYFQGNSAPDKSGLPSDRFSAERTGGSVSTLTIQRTQQEDSAVYLCASRLPPNFEQYFGPGTRLTVT.

This clonotype has only a few counts. The CDR3 nucleotides read TGTGCCAGCAGCTTAGCGAGGCGGGAACTGAAATACGAGCAGTACTTC. Amino acids: CASSLARRELKYEQYF. The chain employs TRBV7-8 and TRBJ2-7; D might be TRBD2 (6 bases). Germline lookup yields CDR1 SGHVS and CDR2 FQNEAQ. Trimming left V 0 bases short and J 4 bases short, with 16 bases between. CDR3 length: 16 amino acids.

This clonotype was picked up many times. The V and J genes are TRBV25-1 and TRBJ2-3; possibly TRBD1 or TRBD2 for D (6 bases each). Trimming left V 4 bases short and J 2 bases short, with 10 bases between. There are 14 residues in the CDR3. The germline V gene has CDR1 MGHDK and CDR2 SYGVNS. DNA for the CDR3: TGTGCCAGCAGTGGACAGGACTACACAGATACGCAGTATTTT. This gives the protein CASSGQDYTDTQYF.

This clonotype came up a few times. The V call is TRBV7-6, the J call TRBJ1-1; no firm D call. This CDR3 comprises 14 residues. V shed 5 bases and J shed 4 bases, with 14 bases lying between them. Germline CDR1 is SGHVS and CDR2 is FNYEAQ. CDR3 protein: CASSLQTEGTEAFF. The CDR3 DNA follows: TGTGCCAGCAGCCTCCAAACAGAGGGCACTGAAGCTTTCTTT.

This clonotype was counted between two and nine times. CDR3 in amino acids: CSVEGQKAFF. CDR3 bases: TGCAGCGTCGAGGGACAGAAAGCTTTCTTT. V gene TRBV29-1 combines with J gene TRBJ1-1; 7 nucleotides line up with TRBD1. Germline loops: CDR1 SQVTM, CDR2 ANQGSEA. The CDR3 is 10 residues long. V lost 6 bases, J lost 9 bases, and 4 bases stayed unmatched. The full variable domain, its missing parts supplied by reference TRBV29-1 and TRBJ1-1, is SAVISQKPSRDICQRGTSLTIQCQVDSQVTMMFWYRQQPGQSLTLIATANQGSEATYESGFVIDKFPISRPNLTFSTLTVSNMSPEDSSIYLCSVEGQKAFFGQGTRLTVV.

This clonotype was detected ten times or more. This chain links TRBV30 with TRBJ2-1; 12 nucleotides agree with TRBD2. The CDR3 has 14 residues. V lost 2 bases, J lost 6 bases, and 2 bases stayed unmatched. Germline CDR1 reads GTSNPN; CDR2 reads SVGIG (reference sequence). CDR3 bases: TGTGCCTGGAGTTCTAGCGGGAGGGCCAATGAGCAGTTCTTC. Amino acids: CAWSSSGRANEQFF.

There are a few counts of this clonotype. This chain connects TRBV3-1 to TRBJ2-7; D tentatively fits TRBD1 or TRBD2 (7 bases each). The V gene's germline CDR1 is LGHDT and CDR2 YNNKEL (reference sequence). The CDR3 runs to 15 residues. V was trimmed by 0 bases and J by 4 bases, leaving 13 bases between them. CDR3 in amino acids: CASSQEIRGGYEQYV. DNA for the CDR3: TGTGCCAGCAGCCAAGAGATCAGGGGGGGGTACGAGCAGTACGTC.

In this sample, this clonotype turned up a few times. V and J are TRBV14 and TRBJ2-3; a weak D match, TRBD2 (5 bases). Per the germline V gene, CDR1 is SGHDN and CDR2 is FVKESK. The V end was cut by 1 base, the J end by 5 bases, with 10 bases between. This CDR3 spans 14 amino acids. This CDR3 is CASSQGGLEDTQYF. The CDR3 DNA is TGTGCCAGCAGCCAAGGCGGACTGGAAGATACGCAGTATTTT.

The count of this clonotype is one. At one end the junction does not follow the germline gene, possibly because of a read error. The chain employs TRBV29-1 and TRBJ2-4; 7 nucleotides match TRBD2. CDR3 length: 14 amino acids. CDR1 and CDR2 (germline): SQVTM, ANQGSEA. The CDR3 DNA is TGCAGCGTTGGGTTGGGAGGGAGGGGAAACATTCAGTGCTTC. As protein: CSVGLGGRGNIQCF.

This clonotype was counted ten times or more. The V and J genes are TRBV29-1 and TRBJ1-2, with D maybe TRBD1 (5 bases). The CDR3 is 12 amino acids. Germline-derived CDR1 and CDR2 are SQVTM and ANQGSEA. Deletions cut 6 bases from V and 4 bases from J, with 12 bases between. The CDR3 loop reads CSVPGGVYGYTF. CDR3 DNA: TGCAGCGTCCCTGGGGGGGTCTATGGCTACACCTTC.